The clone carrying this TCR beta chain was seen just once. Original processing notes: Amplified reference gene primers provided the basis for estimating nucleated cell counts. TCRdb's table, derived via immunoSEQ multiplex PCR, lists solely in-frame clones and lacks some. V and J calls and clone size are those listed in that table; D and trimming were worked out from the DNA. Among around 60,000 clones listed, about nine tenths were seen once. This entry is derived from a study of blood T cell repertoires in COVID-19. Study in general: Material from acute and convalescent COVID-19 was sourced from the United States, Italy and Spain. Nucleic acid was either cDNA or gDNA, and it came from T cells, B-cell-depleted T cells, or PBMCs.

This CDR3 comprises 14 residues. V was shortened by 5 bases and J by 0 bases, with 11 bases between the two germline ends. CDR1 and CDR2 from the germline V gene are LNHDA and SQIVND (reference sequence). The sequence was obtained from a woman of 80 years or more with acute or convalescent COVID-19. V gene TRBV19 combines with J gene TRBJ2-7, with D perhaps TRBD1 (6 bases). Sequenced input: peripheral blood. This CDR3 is CASSSQGSSYEQYF. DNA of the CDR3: TGTGCCAGTAGTTCCCAGGGGAGCTCCTACGAGCAGTACTTC.